What follows are 18 T cell receptor beta chains derived from one specimen sequenced in a study of T cell responses to AZD1222 COVID-19 vaccine. Libraries were prepared by immunoSEQ multiplex PCR; TCRdb keeps only in-frame clonotypes and omits some of them. Of around 180,000 clones listed, 80% to 90% are singletons. This specimen was peripheral blood, taken on day 0 of AZD1222 vaccination. The origin of the receptors is an adult in good health.

This clone was counted a single time. This sequence joins TRBV6-5 and TRBJ2-2; 7 bases are a match to TRBD1. The CDR3 has 14 amino acids. The germline V gene has CDR1 MNHEY and CDR2 SVGAGI. With 6 bases clipped from V and 4 bases from J, the junction kept 5 bases outside the gene matches. The CDR3 region is CASSGSGGTGELFF. As DNA, the CDR3 is TGTGCCAGCAGCGGATCAGGGGGCACCGGGGAGCTGTTTTTT.

The V call is TRBV6-5, the J call TRBJ1-3; D gene uncertain. Trimming shortened V by 5 bases and J by 3 bases, and 8 bases separated the two germline ends. The CDR3 length is 13 residues. The germline CDR1 and CDR2 sequences are MNHEY and SVGAGI. CDR3 in DNA: TGTGCCAGCAGTCCCGAGGGTGGAAACACCATATATTTT. Protein sequence: CASSPEGGNTIYF.

This sequence joins TRBV10-1 and TRBJ2-2, with TRBD2 identical over 10 bases. Germline CDR1 reads WNHNN; CDR2 reads SYGVQD (reference sequence). The ends lost 4 bases at V and 2 bases at J; junction bases unmatched: 1. The CDR3 length is 15 residues. Here the CDR3 DNA reads TGCGCCAGCAGTGGGACTAGCGGAAACACCGGGGAGCTGTTTTTT. It translates to CASSGTSGNTGELFF.

This clone was picked up a small number of times. J is TRBJ1-1 and V is TRBV3-1 (or the pseudogene TRBV3-2); D gene uncertain. Germline lookup yields CDR1 LGHDT and CDR2 YNNKEL (reference sequence). This CDR3 is 13 amino acids long. Trimming took off 2 bases at V and 1 base at J, with 5 bases between the two ends. The CDR3 sequence is CASSQNGNTEAFF. CDR3 coding DNA: TGTGCCAGCAGCCAAAACGGGAACACTGAAGCTTTCTTT.

The V gene is TRBV10-3, the J gene TRBJ2-2; D may be TRBD2 (6 bases). Trimming cost V 6 bases and J 6 bases, with 14 bases left between them. This CDR3 region has 14 residues. Germline V CDR1 and CDR2: ENHRY, SYGVKD. CDR3 in DNA: TGTGCCATCAGCGGGGGACCTACTCCCGGGGAGCTGTTTTTT. Its translation is CAISGGPTPGELFF.

This rearrangement joins TRBV14 to TRBJ1-2, with D hard to call. V lost 0 bases and J 9 bases, leaving 8 bases between the germline ends. CDR3 size: 12 residues. In germline, CDR1 is SGHDN, CDR2 FVKESK. The CDR3 DNA reads as TGTGCCAGCAGCCAAGATCGGGCGAGCTACACCTTC. Residues: CASSQDRASYTF.

The rearrangement joins TRBV2 to TRBJ1-6; D ambiguous. The germline V gene has CDR1 SNHLY and CDR2 FYNNEI. The length of the CDR3 is 15 residues. V lost 1 base and J lost 0, with 4 bases in between. CDR3 sequence: CASSEGGSYNSPLHF. The CDR3 nucleotides read TGTGCCAGCAGTGAAGGGGGCTCCTATAATTCACCCCTCCACTTT. Together with reference TRBV2 and TRBJ1-6, the CDR3 gives the full variable domain: EPEVTQTPSHQVTQMGQEVILRCVPISNHLYFYWYRQILGQKVEFLVSFYNNEISEKSEIFDDQFSVERPDGSNFTLKIRSTKLEDSAMYFCASSEGGSYNSPLHFGNGTRLTVT.

This chain links TRBV9 with TRBJ1-2, with D tentatively TRBD1 (5 bases). The CDR3 extends over 16 amino acids. Germline V CDR1 and CDR2: SGDLS, YYNGEE. Trimming took off 0 bases at V and 0 bases at J, with 12 bases between the two ends. Here the CDR3 reads CASSVGGGGANYGYTF. The DNA of the CDR3 is TGTGCCAGCAGCGTAGGCGGCGGGGGAGCTAACTATGGCTACACCTTC.

The chain combines TRBV10-1 with TRBJ2-3, with D perhaps matching TRBD2 (5 bases). Trimming pared 2 bases from V and 2 bases from J, leaving 8 bases between. Germline V CDR1 and CDR2: WNHNN, SYGVQD (reference sequence). This CDR3 spans 14 amino acids. CDR3 DNA sequence: TGCGCCAGCAGTGAGCGGGGATTCACAGATACGCAGTATTTT. Amino acids: CASSERGFTDTQYF.

The chain recombines TRBV10-3 with TRBJ1-2; unclear D gene. V was cut by 3 bases and J by 4 bases, with 15 bases left in between. Germline V gene lookup returns CDR1 ENHRY and CDR2 SYGVKD. CDR3 length: 15 amino acids. The CDR3 bases are TGTGCCATCAGTGAAAGCCGCGGTCTAAGCTATGGCTACACCTTC. The encoded protein is CAISESRGLSYGYTF.

Here the CDR3 DNA reads TGTGCCAGCACCTTGGGGGCGTTTCGCATAGAGAGAGCTTTCTTT. This encodes CASTLGAFRIERAFF. The chain links TRBV7-2 to TRBJ1-1, with a tentative D call TRBD1 (6 bases). This CDR3 spans 15 amino acids. V was shortened by 7 bases and J by 10 bases, with 25 bases between the two germline ends. CDR1 is SGHTA and CDR2 is FQGNSA in the germline V gene.

The V call is TRBV30, the J call TRBJ2-3, with D tentatively TRBD2 (6 bases). Germline V gene sequence: CDR1 GTSNPN, CDR2 SVGIG (reference sequence). Trimming took off 0 bases at V and 6 bases at J, with 13 bases between the two ends. There are 14 residues in the CDR3. CDR3 coding DNA: TGTGCCTGGAGTGTACGGCGGGACTCTGATACGCAGTATTTT. As protein: CAWSVRRDSDTQYF.

The chain recombines TRBV21-1 with TRBJ2-7; no DNA check was done on the table's D call, TRBD1. TRBV21-1 is tagged as a pseudogene. The CDR3 consists of 16 residues. This CDR3 is CATGGPGTGGWNEQYF. CDR3 nucleotides: TGTGCCACCGGGGGTCCCGGGACAGGGGGCTGGAACGAGCAGTACTTC.

The rearrangement links TRBV7-2 to TRBJ1-5; D remains unclear. The V and J ends lost 0 bases and 2 bases respectively, with 8 bases between them. Germline-derived CDR1 and CDR2 are SGHTA and FQGNSA. The CDR3 is made up of 15 amino acids. The CDR3 spells CASSLARGGNQPQHF. CDR3 coding DNA: TGTGCCAGCAGCTTAGCGCGAGGTGGCAATCAGCCCCAGCATTTT.

As to this clone: Germline is not matched at one junction end, which may reflect a read error. The V call is TRBV11-3, the J call TRBJ1-5, with D possibly TRBD1 on 5 matching bases. Germline V gene lookup returns CDR1 SGHNT and CDR2 YENEEA. The CDR3 covers 16 residues. The CDR3 sequence: CASSPCLGAVNQPLLF. As DNA, the CDR3 is TGTGCCAGCAGCCCATGTTTAGGGGCAGTAAATCAGCCCCTGCTTTTT.

This clone is a singleton in its sample. V usage is TRBV19 and J usage is TRBJ2-7; D unresolved. There are 15 residues in the CDR3. V was trimmed by 1 base and J by 5 bases, leaving 15 bases between them. Germline assignment: CDR1 LNHDA and CDR2 SQIVND (reference sequence). The CDR3 loop reads CASSIVAVQTNEQYF. In DNA, the CDR3 is TGTGCCAGTAGTATAGTGGCCGTGCAGACCAACGAGCAGTACTTC.

The chain carries TRBV5-1 and TRBJ2-7; TRBD1 agrees at 9 bases. The J segment lost 5 bases and the V segment lost 4 bases, leaving 10 bases of the junction unmatched. Germline lookup yields CDR1 SGHRS and CDR2 YFSETQ. The CDR3 is 15 amino acids. CDR3 nucleotides: TGCGCCAGCAGCGCTGGACAGGGGTCTCCCCACGAGCAGTACTTC. Translating gives CASSAGQGSPHEQYF.

CDR3: CASSQQQPMYSPLHF. As DNA, the CDR3 is TGTGCCAGCAGCCAACAACAGCCGATGTATTCACCCCTCCACTTT. This chain connects TRBV14 to TRBJ1-6; D remains ambiguous. This CDR3 contains 15 residues. The germline gives CDR1 SGHDN, CDR2 FVKESK. Trimming left V 2 bases short and J 8 bases short, with 13 bases between.